These T cell receptor beta chains were read from a single sample in a study of regulatory T cells in long-lasting Graves disease. TCRdb called the multiplex PCR reads again in MiXCR, with one record for every CDR3 protein. The sample includes around 500,000 distinct CDR3 sequences, roughly 20% of them seen just once. Here the sequenced sample was peripheral blood mononuclear cells (PBMCs), taken when the disease was refractory, from a patient treated with antithyroid drugs. These receptors were collected from a female donor with Graves disease. Both conserved end residues are part of each CDR3. A D gene is named only where the DNA matches it firmly. The size entry is marked missing in some rows and otherwise reads once, few, many or a size class.

d_gene: -; j_gene: TRBJ2-5; len: 14; v_gene: TRBV12-3/TRBV12-4; abundance: many; CDR3nt: TGTGCCAGCACCCAAATGTGGGGCCAAGAGACCCAGTACTTC; CDR3aa: CASTQMWGQETQYF
d_gene: -; j_gene: TRBJ2-2; len: 14; v_gene: TRBV2; abundance: many; CDR3nt: TGTGCCAGCAGTGAAGCGAAGAACACCGGGGAGCTGTTTTTT; CDR3aa: CASSEAKNTGELFF
d_gene: -; j_gene: TRBJ2-7; len: 14; v_gene: TRBV20-1; abundance: -; CDR3nt: TGCAGTGCTAGAAAAAGGGGGTCTACCTACGAGCAGTACTTC; CDR3aa: CSARKRGSTYEQYF
d_gene: -; j_gene: TRBJ2-5; len: 13; v_gene: TRBV28; abundance: once; CDR3nt: TGTGCCAGCAGTTTTTCGGGTCACGAGACCTGGTACTTC; CDR3aa: CASSFSGHETWYF
d_gene: TRBD2; j_gene: TRBJ2-1; len: 18; v_gene: TRBV28; abundance: -; CDR3nt: TGTGCCAGCAGTTTAAGAACCTTAGCGGGTAGCTCCTACAATGAGCAGTTCTTC; CDR3aa: CASSLRTLAGSSYNEQFF
d_gene: TRBD1; j_gene: TRBJ1-1; len: 17; v_gene: TRBV2; abundance: many; CDR3nt: TGTGCCAGCAGAAGGACCACAGGGGGGTCGGTGAACACTGAAGCTTTCTTT; CDR3aa: CASRRTTGGSVNTEAFF
d_gene: -; j_gene: TRBJ1-3; len: 14; v_gene: TRBV28; abundance: few; CDR3nt: TGTGCCAGCAGTCCGCTATTCTCTGGAAACACCATATATTTT; CDR3aa: CASSPLFSGNTIYF
d_gene: -; j_gene: TRBJ2-5; len: 13; v_gene: TRBV24-1; abundance: many; CDR3nt: TGTGCCACCAGTCGGGCAGGGGAAGAGACCCAGTACTTC; CDR3aa: CATSRAGEETQYF
d_gene: -; j_gene: TRBJ1-5; len: 13; v_gene: TRBV27; abundance: -; CDR3nt: TGTGCCAGCAGTTTAGGTGGCTCTGGGCCCCAGCATTTT; CDR3aa: CASSLGGSGPQHF
d_gene: -; j_gene: TRBJ2-7; len: 14; v_gene: TRBV5-1; abundance: -; CDR3nt: TGCGCCAGCAGCTACAGAGATACTGGATACGAGCAGTACTTC; CDR3aa: CASSYRDTGYEQYF
d_gene: -; j_gene: TRBJ2-5; len: 15; v_gene: TRBV7-9; abundance: few; CDR3nt: TGTGCCAGCAGCTCCCCCGGACAGCGGGTAGAGACCCAGTACTTC; CDR3aa: CASSSPGQRVETQYF
d_gene: -; j_gene: TRBJ2-7; len: 13; v_gene: TRBV19; abundance: few; CDR3nt: TGTGCCAGTAGTTCTCCAGGGGAGAGCGAGCAGTACTTC; CDR3aa: CASSSPGESEQYF
d_gene: -; j_gene: TRBJ2-7; len: 15; v_gene: TRBV19; abundance: few; CDR3nt: TGTGCCAGTAGTATGGTTTCAGCGGATTCCTACGAGCAGTACTTC; CDR3aa: CASSMVSADSYEQYF
d_gene: -; j_gene: TRBJ1-2; len: 13; v_gene: TRBV28; abundance: many; CDR3nt: TGTGCCAGCAGTCCCCCCGGGACCTATGGCTACACCTTC; CDR3aa: CASSPPGTYGYTF
d_gene: TRBD2; j_gene: TRBJ2-7; len: 15; v_gene: TRBV11-2; abundance: many; CDR3nt: TGTGCCAGCAGCCGACGGGACACTAGCGGGTACGAGCAGTACTTC; CDR3aa: CASSRRDTSGYEQYF
d_gene: TRBD1; j_gene: TRBJ2-7; len: 15; v_gene: TRBV6-1; abundance: -; CDR3nt: TGTGCCAGCAGTTCCCTGCGACAGGGCTCCTACGAGCAGTACTTC; CDR3aa: CASSSLRQGSYEQYF
d_gene: -; j_gene: TRBJ1-1; len: 13; v_gene: TRBV28; abundance: -; CDR3nt: TGTGCCGGCAGGGGACGGGGGAACACTGAAGCTTTCTTT; CDR3aa: CAGRGRGNTEAFF
d_gene: -; j_gene: TRBJ2-2; len: 14; v_gene: TRBV11-2; abundance: many; CDR3nt: TGTGCCAGCAGGCAACCGGGGAGCACCGGGGAGCTGTTTTTT; CDR3aa: CASRQPGSTGELFF
d_gene: TRBD2; j_gene: TRBJ2-3; len: 17; v_gene: TRBV14; abundance: -; CDR3nt: TGTGCCAGCAGCCATTCCGGGACTAGCGTTAGCACAGATACGCAGTATTTT; CDR3aa: CASSHSGTSVSTDTQYF
d_gene: -; j_gene: TRBJ1-1; len: 15; v_gene: TRBV5-1; abundance: few; CDR3nt: TGCGCCAGCAGCTTGGGAGGGCCCCTGAACACTGAAGCTTTCTTT; CDR3aa: CASSLGGPLNTEAFF
d_gene: TRBD2; j_gene: TRBJ2-7; len: 13; v_gene: TRBV28; abundance: many; CDR3nt: TGTGCCACCTTAGCGGGAGGGACCTACGAGCAGTACTTC; CDR3aa: CATLAGGTYEQYF
d_gene: -; j_gene: TRBJ1-2; len: 15; v_gene: TRBV11-2; abundance: many; CDR3nt: TGTGCCAGCAGCGTAGATACAGGGAGGGTCTATGGCTACACCTTC; CDR3aa: CASSVDTGRVYGYTF
d_gene: TRBD1; j_gene: TRBJ1-1; len: 15; v_gene: TRBV15; abundance: many; CDR3nt: TGTGCCACCAGCAGAGATAGAGGGGGCGGCACTGAAGCTTTCTTT; CDR3aa: CATSRDRGGGTEAFF
d_gene: -; j_gene: TRBJ1-2; len: 11; v_gene: TRBV29-1; abundance: few; CDR3nt: TGCAGCGGGGGGGACCTATATGGCTACACCTTC; CDR3aa: CSGGDLYGYTF
d_gene: TRBD2; j_gene: TRBJ2-1; len: 17; v_gene: TRBV15; abundance: -; CDR3nt: TGTGCCACCAGCAGAGACAGTAGCGGGAGTACGGGTAATGAGCAGTTCTTC; CDR3aa: CATSRDSSGSTGNEQFF
d_gene: TRBD2; j_gene: TRBJ2-7; len: 16; v_gene: TRBV27; abundance: -; CDR3nt: TGTGCCAGCAGTTGGAGGGGACGTGGGGGGGGTTTCGAGCAGTACTTC; CDR3aa: CASSWRGRGGGFEQYF
d_gene: -; j_gene: TRBJ1-5; len: 13; v_gene: TRBV28; abundance: many; CDR3nt: TGTGCCAGCAGTTTCGCCCTTGACCAGCCCCAGCATTTT; CDR3aa: CASSFALDQPQHF
d_gene: TRBD1; j_gene: TRBJ2-7; len: 12; v_gene: TRBV28; abundance: -; CDR3nt: TGTGCCAGCAGCTTCCCCTTCGGACAGGTCCACTTC; CDR3aa: CASSFPFGQVHF
d_gene: TRBD1; j_gene: TRBJ1-2; len: 16; v_gene: TRBV7-9; abundance: -; CDR3nt: TGTGCCAGCAGCCCCAGGGGGCAGGGGGTGTACTATGGTTACATCTTC; CDR3aa: CASSPRGQGVYYGYIF
d_gene: -; j_gene: TRBJ2-7; len: 19; v_gene: TRBV9; abundance: -; CDR3nt: TGTGCCAGCAGCTTAGGGCCGGGCCGCAATAATGCACCAACCTACGAGCAGTACTTC; CDR3aa: CASSLGPGRNNAPTYEQYF
d_gene: -; j_gene: TRBJ1-1; len: 15; v_gene: TRBV28; abundance: many; CDR3nt: TGTGCCAGCCTATATGGGGGATTGCTGAACACTGAAGCTTTCTTT; CDR3aa: CASLYGGLLNTEAFF
d_gene: -; j_gene: TRBJ2-3; len: 16; v_gene: TRBV18; abundance: few; CDR3nt: TGTGCCAGCTCACCACGCGGGACGCCCGGTCGGGATACGCAGTATTTT; CDR3aa: CASSPRGTPGRDTQYF
d_gene: -; j_gene: TRBJ2-5; len: 15; v_gene: TRBV24-1; abundance: -; CDR3nt: TGTGCCACCAGTGATTCCAGCTTGATCCCCGAGACCCAGTACTTC; CDR3aa: CATSDSSLIPETQYF
d_gene: -; j_gene: TRBJ1-5; len: 15; v_gene: TRBV15; abundance: -; CDR3nt: TGTGCCACCAGCAGGGGGCGGGGATTGGCTCAGCCCCAGCATTTT; CDR3aa: CATSRGRGLAQPQHF
d_gene: -; j_gene: TRBJ2-7; len: 15; v_gene: TRBV28; abundance: many; CDR3nt: TGTGCCAGCAGTTTTATCCAGGAACCGGTCTACGAGCAGTACTTC; CDR3aa: CASSFIQEPVYEQYF
d_gene: -; j_gene: TRBJ2-7; len: 13; v_gene: TRBV6-1; abundance: many; CDR3nt: TGTGCCAGCACCGACGGACGGAACTACGAGCAGTACTTC; CDR3aa: CASTDGRNYEQYF
d_gene: -; j_gene: TRBJ1-2; len: 15; v_gene: TRBV10-3; abundance: -; CDR3nt: TGTGCCATCAGTGAGTCGGAGGGGCTACACGATGGCTACACCTTC; CDR3aa: CAISESEGLHDGYTF
d_gene: TRBD1; j_gene: TRBJ2-7; len: 15; v_gene: TRBV20-1; abundance: few; CDR3nt: TGCAGTGCTAGAGGAAAACAGGGGGTCCGGTACGAGCAGTACTTC; CDR3aa: CSARGKQGVRYEQYF
d_gene: TRBD2; j_gene: TRBJ2-7; len: 15; v_gene: TRBV5-1; abundance: many; CDR3nt: TGCGCCAGCAGCTTGGGGGTTAGCGGGAGCTACGAGCAGTACTTC; CDR3aa: CASSLGVSGSYEQYF
d_gene: TRBD1; j_gene: TRBJ2-2; len: 17; v_gene: TRBV4-3; abundance: -; CDR3nt: TGCGCCAGCAGCCAAAATAGTAGGGGGCCCAACACCGGGGAGCTGTTTTTT; CDR3aa: CASSQNSRGPNTGELFF
d_gene: -; j_gene: TRBJ1-5; len: 14; v_gene: TRBV24-1; abundance: -; CDR3nt: TGTGCCACCAGTGCGGGACAAAGCAATCAGCCCCAGCATTTT; CDR3aa: CATSAGQSNQPQHF
d_gene: -; j_gene: TRBJ2-5; len: 14; v_gene: TRBV5-1; abundance: -; CDR3nt: TGCGCCAGCAGGGTCTGGGAAAAGGGAGAGACCCAGTACTTC; CDR3aa: CASRVWEKGETQYF
d_gene: -; j_gene: TRBJ2-7; len: 13; v_gene: TRBV7-9; abundance: many; CDR3nt: TGTGCCAGCAGCGTGGACCCAACCTACGAGCAGTACTTC; CDR3aa: CASSVDPTYEQYF
d_gene: -; j_gene: TRBJ1-1; len: 12; v_gene: TRBV6-1; abundance: many; CDR3nt: TGTGCCAGCAATGACGGTTTCACTGAAGCTTTCTTT; CDR3aa: CASNDGFTEAFF
d_gene: -; j_gene: TRBJ1-1; len: 13; v_gene: TRBV10-3; abundance: -; CDR3nt: TGTGCCATCAGTCAGACAGGGAACACTGAAGCTTTCTTT; CDR3aa: CAISQTGNTEAFF
d_gene: -; j_gene: TRBJ2-7; len: 13; v_gene: TRBV18; abundance: few; CDR3nt: TGTGCCAGCTCACCACAGGGGATTGGCGAGCAGTACTTC; CDR3aa: CASSPQGIGEQYF
d_gene: -; j_gene: TRBJ2-3; len: 14; v_gene: TRBV3-1; abundance: once; CDR3nt: TGTGCCAGCAGCCCCGGGATAATCCCAGATACGCAGTATTTT; CDR3aa: CASSPGIIPDTQYF
d_gene: TRBD2; j_gene: TRBJ2-2; len: 15; v_gene: TRBV5-1; abundance: -; CDR3nt: TGCGCCAGCAGCGCGGGACTAGCGGGAGTCGGGGAGCTGTTTTTT; CDR3aa: CASSAGLAGVGELFF
d_gene: TRBD1; j_gene: TRBJ1-2; len: 16; v_gene: TRBV4-1; abundance: few; CDR3nt: TGTGCCAGCAGCCAATTTATACAGGGGGGCGCATGGGGCTACACCTTC; CDR3aa: CASSQFIQGGAWGYTF
d_gene: -; j_gene: TRBJ2-5; len: 12; v_gene: TRBV29-1; abundance: -; CDR3nt: TGCAGCGTTGTACGGGCCTTAGAGACCCAGTACTTC; CDR3aa: CSVVRALETQYF
d_gene: TRBD1; j_gene: TRBJ2-5; len: 14; v_gene: TRBV10-2; abundance: many; CDR3nt: TGTGCCAGCAGCCGAAGGGACAGGCCAGAGACCCAGTACTTC; CDR3aa: CASSRRDRPETQYF
d_gene: -; j_gene: TRBJ1-1; len: 15; v_gene: TRBV27; abundance: many; CDR3nt: TGTGCCAGCAGTTTATACGACAGCCCGAACACTGAAGCTTTCTTT; CDR3aa: CASSLYDSPNTEAFF
d_gene: -; j_gene: TRBJ2-2; len: 14; v_gene: TRBV7-3; abundance: many; CDR3nt: TGTGCCAGCAGCTTAAACAGGGCCACCGGGGAGCTGTTTTTT; CDR3aa: CASSLNRATGELFF
d_gene: -; j_gene: TRBJ1-5; len: 15; v_gene: TRBV5-6; abundance: many; CDR3nt: TGTGCCAGCAGCTTGGGGTTTGAGGGAGCTGGAGCCCAGCATTTT; CDR3aa: CASSLGFEGAGAQHF
d_gene: -; j_gene: TRBJ2-3; len: 13; v_gene: TRBV28; abundance: -; CDR3nt: TGTGCCACCTTCCCCGGGGGTACCGATACGCAGTATTTT; CDR3aa: CATFPGGTDTQYF